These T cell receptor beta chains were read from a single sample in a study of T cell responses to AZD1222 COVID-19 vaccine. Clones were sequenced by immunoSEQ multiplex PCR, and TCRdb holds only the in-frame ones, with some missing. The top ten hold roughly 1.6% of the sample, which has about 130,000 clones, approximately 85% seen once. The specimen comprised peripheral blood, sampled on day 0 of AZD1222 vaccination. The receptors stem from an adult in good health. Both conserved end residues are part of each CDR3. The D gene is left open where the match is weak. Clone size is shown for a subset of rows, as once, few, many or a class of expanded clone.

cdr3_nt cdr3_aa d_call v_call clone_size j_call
TGTGCCAGCAGTGAACCGGGGGTGGGGAAAGAGACCCAGTACTTC CASSEPGVGKETQYF NA TRBV25-1 NA TRBJ2-5
TGTGCCAGCAGCTTAGCTGGGGACAGACCCTACGAGCAGTACTTC CASSLAGDRPYEQYF TRBD1 TRBV11-3 NA TRBJ2-7
TGTGCCAGCTCACCACCGGGGACAGGCGAGCAGTACTTC CASSPPGTGEQYF TRBD1 TRBV18 NA TRBJ2-7
TGCAGTGTGGGAGGCTACACCTTC CSVGGYTF NA TRBV20-1 NA TRBJ1-2
TGTGCCAGCAGCCAAGAGGGAAGCACAGATACGCAGTATTTT CASSQEGSTDTQYF NA TRBV3-1/TRBV3-2 NA TRBJ2-3
TGTGCCACCAGTGGAGGAGGGACGAGAAGCAATCAGCCCCAGCATTTT CATSGGGTRSNQPQHF NA TRBV24-1 NA TRBJ1-5
TGTGCCAGTAAGGGGCAGGGATTCTATGGCTACACCTTC CASKGQGFYGYTF NA TRBV19 NA TRBJ1-2
TGTGCCAGCAGCTTTTGGGGTCCCACAGATACGCAGTATTTT CASSFWGPTDTQYF NA TRBV7-2 once TRBJ2-3
TGTGCCAGCAGTCAGGACAGGGTGGACATTCAGTACTTC CASSQDRVDIQYF TRBD1 TRBV6-5 once TRBJ2-4
TGTGCCATCAGTGAGCTCGGTAGCGGGAGGGCGGGGAATGAGCAGTTCTTC CAISELGSGRAGNEQFF TRBD2 TRBV10-3 NA TRBJ2-1
TGTGCCAGCTCCCGAGACAGGGCCTCCCAACTGTTTTTT CASSRDRASQLFF TRBD1 TRBV18 few TRBJ1-4
TGCGCCAGCAGCCCTACCCTAGCGGGAGGGACCTACAATGAGCAGTTCTTC CASSPTLAGGTYNEQFF TRBD2 TRBV4-1 NA TRBJ2-1
TGTGCCAGCAGTGAAGAGGGACAGGGCCTACGCACTGAAGCTTTCTTT CASSEEGQGLRTEAFF TRBD1 TRBV6-1 once TRBJ1-1
TGTGCCAGTAGTATAGATTTCGGTGGCAGAGTGAACACTGAAGCTTTCTTT CASSIDFGGRVNTEAFF NA TRBV19 NA TRBJ1-1
TGTGCCAGCAGCCAAGGGGCGACTGGGGGCTACACCTTC CASSQGATGGYTF NA TRBV3-1/TRBV3-2 once TRBJ1-2
TGTGCCAGCAGCCAACCTTTGAACCGGGACAGGGTAGTTTGCACTAATGAAAAACTGTTTTTT CASSQPLNRDRVVCTNEKLFF TRBD1 TRBV3-1/TRBV3-2 NA TRBJ1-4
TGCGCCAGCAGCTTGGAATTTACAGTCTCTGGAAACACCATATATTTT CASSLEFTVSGNTIYF NA TRBV5-1 NA TRBJ1-3
TGTGCCAGCGGAAAACAGGGAAACCAGCCCCAGCATTTT CASGKQGNQPQHF NA TRBV3-1/TRBV3-2 NA TRBJ1-5
TGTGCCAGCTCCCTCGCGGGGACCAACACCGGGGAGCTGTTTTTT CASSLAGTNTGELFF NA TRBV18 NA TRBJ2-2
TGTGCCAGCAATCCTAGCGGGACCACAGATACGCAGTATTTT CASNPSGTTDTQYF TRBD2 TRBV2 once TRBJ2-3
TGTGCCAGCAGTACAGAAGGGAGTTCACCCCTCCACTTT CASSTEGSSPLHF NA TRBV6-1 NA TRBJ1-6
TGCAGTGCTAGAGCGGCCCTCGAGCAGTACTTC CSARAALEQYF NA TRBV20-1 NA TRBJ2-7
TGTGCCAGCAGCTCCGGGGTCAGCTTTCAGCCCCAGCATTTT CASSSGVSFQPQHF NA TRBV5-8 NA TRBJ1-5
TGTGCCAGCGGTTTAGCGGGAGGGCCTTCCACAGATACGCAGTATTTT CASGLAGGPSTDTQYF TRBD2 TRBV28 NA TRBJ2-3
TGCGCCAGCACCACCCGGCAAGGGAATTCACCCCTCCACTTT CASTTRQGNSPLHF NA TRBV10-2 NA TRBJ1-6
TGTGCCAGCAGTGAACGGGGGAATTCACCCCTCCACTTT CASSERGNSPLHF NA TRBV25-1 NA TRBJ1-6
TGTGCCAGCAGCCAGGGGGAGTGGAACGGCCGAGAGACCCAGTACTTC CASSQGEWNGRETQYF NA TRBV4-2 NA TRBJ2-5
TGTGCCAGCAGCTCCCAGGCAGGGGGCTCCTACGAGCAGTACTTC CASSSQAGGSYEQYF TRBD1 TRBV11-3 NA TRBJ2-7
TGCGCCAGCACGAAGACTCTCACAGGGGGCGTCGATGAAGCTTTCTTT CASTKTLTGGVDEAFF TRBD1 TRBV5-1 NA TRBJ1-1
TGTGCCAGCAGCTTAGTGGGGGGTTTCACAGATACGCAGTATTTT CASSLVGGFTDTQYF NA TRBV11-3 NA TRBJ2-3
TGTGCCACCAGTGACGGGAATCAGCCCCAGCATTTT CATSDGNQPQHF NA TRBV24-1 NA TRBJ1-5
TGTGCCAGCTCACCCCGAGCCCCTGGGACCACTGAAGCTTTCTTT CASSPRAPGTTEAFF NA TRBV18 NA TRBJ1-1
TGCGCCAGCAGCTCATCCCCTGGCGGGGAGCTGTTTTTT CASSSSPGGELFF NA TRBV5-1 NA TRBJ2-2
TGTGCCAGCAGCCCAAGGACTAGCGGGCCCCGTACGCAGTATTTT CASSPRTSGPRTQYF TRBD2 TRBV11-3 once TRBJ2-3
TGTGCCAGCAGCTCAACCGGGACAGTGACTACCGGGGAGCTGTTTTTT CASSSTGTVTTGELFF TRBD1 TRBV6-2/TRBV6-3 once TRBJ2-2
TGTGCCAGCAGGGTTAGCGGAACTAGCACAGATACGCAGTATTTT CASRVSGTSTDTQYF NA TRBV5-4 NA TRBJ2-3
TGTGCCATCAGTGAGTCAGGGGGCAATCAGCCCCAGCATTTT CAISESGGNQPQHF NA TRBV10-3 NA TRBJ1-5
TGTGCCAGCAGCGCCAAGAGCGTTGGGTCCTACGAGCAGTACTTC CASSAKSVGSYEQYF NA TRBV7-9 NA TRBJ2-7
TGTGCCAGCTCCCCAAGGACTAGCGGAGGCACAGATACGCAGTATTTT CASSPRTSGGTDTQYF TRBD2 TRBV18 NA TRBJ2-3
TGTGCCAGCAGGGAAGGATGGGGGACAGACACCATATATTTT CASREGWGTDTIYF TRBD1 TRBV9 NA TRBJ1-3
TGCGCCAGCAGCGAAACGACAGGGGAAAATTCACCCCTCCACTTT CASSETTGENSPLHF TRBD1 TRBV5-1 NA TRBJ1-6
TGTGCCAGCAGCCAAGCGAACAGGAGGGGCGCCTTAGTTTCTTCACCCCTCCACTTT CASSQANRRGALVSSPLHF NA TRBV3-1/TRBV3-2 NA TRBJ1-6
TGTGCCAGCAGCCCCCCCAGGGACAGGGATGGCTACACCTTC CASSPPRDRDGYTF TRBD1 TRBV11-2 NA TRBJ1-2
TGTGCCAGCAGTGAAGGTCGACTGACGGGCTATGGCTACACCTTC CASSEGRLTGYGYTF NA TRBV6-1 NA TRBJ1-2
TGTGCCAGCAGCCCGAGGAGTAGTTGGTCACCCCTTCACTTT CASSPRSSWSPLHF NA TRBV7-2 NA TRBJ1-6
TGTGCCAGCAGTCTAGGGACAGTCCGGAAAGCTTTCTTT CASSLGTVRKAFF TRBD1 TRBV27 NA TRBJ1-1
TGTGCCAGCAGCTTAGCAATGACAGGGGTCTACAATGAGCAGTTCTTC CASSLAMTGVYNEQFF TRBD1 TRBV7-6 NA TRBJ2-1
TGTGCCAGCAGCCAAGCTCGCGGGTTAGGATCCTACGAGCAGTACTTC CASSQARGLGSYEQYF NA TRBV14 NA TRBJ2-7
TGCGCCAGCCCTCTTACTCGGACAGGGGGCGTCGGAAACCAGCCCCAGCATTTT CASPLTRTGGVGNQPQHF TRBD1 TRBV5-1 NA TRBJ1-5
TGTGCCAGCTCACTCGGGCAGAATAATTCACCCCTCCACTTT CASSLGQNNSPLHF NA TRBV18 NA TRBJ1-6
TGCGCCAGCAGCCTCCGGACAGGATTGGATGAGCAGTTCTTC CASSLRTGLDEQFF TRBD1 TRBV4-3 once TRBJ2-1
TGTGCCAGTAGTATCCGGACAGGGGGCGGGAAACTGTTTTTT CASSIRTGGGKLFF TRBD1 TRBV19 NA TRBJ1-4
TGCGCCAGCAGCCAGCTGGGGGCAAACGAGCAGTACTTC CASSQLGANEQYF NA TRBV5-1 NA TRBJ2-7
TGTGCCAGCAGCTTGTGGGGGTACCCCGTCACTGAAGCTTTCTTT CASSLWGYPVTEAFF NA TRBV5-6 NA TRBJ1-1